This T cell receptor beta chain was documented in a study of blood T cell repertoires in COVID-19. For the study at large: PBMCs, B-cell-depleted T cells, or T cells provided the cDNA or gDNA that made up the material.

Per the germline V gene, CDR1 is LGHNA and CDR2 is YNFKEQ. J was trimmed by 0 bases and V by 6 bases; bases with no gene match: 3. The CDR3 has 15 amino acids. Profiled with immunoSEQ multiplex PCR; TCRdb holds only in-frame clones, not every one. The sample contains some 88,000 clones, 70% to 80% of which appear only once. The clonotype was recovered from a human donor in a cohort sampled during active COVID-19. The sequenced material came from peripheral blood. The chain links TRBV4-2 to TRBJ2-3, with 10 bases aligning to TRBD2. This chain's CDR3 is CASRPTSGSTDTQYF. In DNA, the CDR3 is TGTGCCAGCAGACCGACTAGCGGGAGCACAGATACGCAGTATTTT.